Listed here are 2 T cell receptor beta chains from one sample, sequenced in a study of cytomegalovirus exposure and HLA in healthy donors. Amplification used 60 Vbeta primers and 13 Jbeta primers. TCRdb keeps only in-frame clones here, not all; method: immunoSEQ multiplex PCR. This sample carries over 85,000 clones, roughly 80% of them seen once, and the ten largest clones take around 1.2%. The material sequenced was PBMCs. These receptors all stem from a woman between 25 and 40 years old in good health and CMV-seronegative.

The V call is TRBV2, the J call TRBJ1-6; TRBD1 agrees at 7 bases. This CDR3 has 15 residues. Germline-derived CDR1 and CDR2 are SNHLY and FYNNEI. Trimming at V came to 5 bases and at J to 5 bases, leaving 6 bases not matched to a gene. The CDR3 DNA follows: TGTGCCAGCAGTATAAGGGGGCAGGATAATTCACCCCTCCACTTT. Its translation is CASSIRGQDNSPLHF. The full variable domain, its missing parts supplied by reference TRBV2 and TRBJ1-6, is EPEVTQTPSHQVTQMGQEVILRCVPISNHLYFYWYRQILGQKVEFLVSFYNNEISEKSEIFDDQFSVERPDGSNFTLKIRSTKLEDSAMYFCASSIRGQDNSPLHFGNGTRLTVT.

This chain joins TRBV7-9 and TRBJ2-5, with TRBD1 matching 9 bases. The germline V gene encodes CDR1 SEHNR and CDR2 FQNEAQ (reference sequence). The trim removed 0 bases at V and 5 bases at J, leaving 4 bases unmatched. The CDR3 has 15 residues. Written as DNA, the CDR3 is TGTGCCAGCAGCTTAGCGTCGGGACAGGGTGAGACCCAGTACTTC. This codes for CASSLASGQGETQYF.